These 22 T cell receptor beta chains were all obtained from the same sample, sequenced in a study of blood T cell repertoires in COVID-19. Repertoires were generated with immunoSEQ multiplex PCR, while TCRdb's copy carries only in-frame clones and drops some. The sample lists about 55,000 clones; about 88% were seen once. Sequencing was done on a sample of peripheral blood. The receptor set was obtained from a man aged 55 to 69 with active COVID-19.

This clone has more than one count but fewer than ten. CDR3 coding DNA: TGCGCCAGCAGCCAAGGAAGGGCAGGGGCCGACGAGCAGTACTTC. This translates into CASSQGRAGADEQYF. The V gene is TRBV4-1, the J gene TRBJ2-7, with D maybe TRBD1 (6 bases). V was pared by 1 base and J by 5 bases, with 15 bases between. The CDR3 consists of 15 residues. Germline V gene lookup returns CDR1 MGHRA and CDR2 YSYEKL.

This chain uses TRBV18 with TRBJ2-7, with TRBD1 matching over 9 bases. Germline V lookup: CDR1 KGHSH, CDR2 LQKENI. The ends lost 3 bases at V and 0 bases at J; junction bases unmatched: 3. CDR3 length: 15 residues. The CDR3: CASSPTGQGSYEQYF. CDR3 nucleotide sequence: TGTGCCAGCTCACCCACGGGACAGGGCTCCTACGAGCAGTACTTC.

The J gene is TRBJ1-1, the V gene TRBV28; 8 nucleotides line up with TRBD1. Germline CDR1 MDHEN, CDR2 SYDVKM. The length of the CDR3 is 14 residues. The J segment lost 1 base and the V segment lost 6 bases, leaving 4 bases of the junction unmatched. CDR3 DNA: TGTGCCAGCAGAGGACAGGGCTGGAACACTGAAGCTTTCTTT. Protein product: CASRGQGWNTEAFF.

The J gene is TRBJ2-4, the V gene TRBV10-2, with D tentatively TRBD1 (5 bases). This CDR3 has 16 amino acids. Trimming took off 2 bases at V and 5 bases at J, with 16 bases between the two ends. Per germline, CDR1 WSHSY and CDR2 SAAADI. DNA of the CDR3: TGCGCCAGCAGTGAGGAGGTAGGGGCCAATGAAAACATTCAGTACTTC. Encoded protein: CASSEEVGANENIQYF.

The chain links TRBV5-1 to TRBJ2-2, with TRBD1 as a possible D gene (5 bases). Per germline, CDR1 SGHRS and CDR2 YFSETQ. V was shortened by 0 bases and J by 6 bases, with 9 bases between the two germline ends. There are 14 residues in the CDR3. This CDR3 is CASSLVAGPGELFF. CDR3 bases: TGCGCCAGCAGCTTGGTTGCAGGGCCCGGGGAGCTGTTTTTT. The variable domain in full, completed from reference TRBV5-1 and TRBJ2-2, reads KAGVTQTPRYLIKTRGQQVTLSCSPISGHRSVSWYQQTPGQGLQFLFEYFSETQRNKGNFPGRFSGRQFSNSRSEMNVSTLELGDSALYLCASSLVAGPGELFFGEGSRLTVL.

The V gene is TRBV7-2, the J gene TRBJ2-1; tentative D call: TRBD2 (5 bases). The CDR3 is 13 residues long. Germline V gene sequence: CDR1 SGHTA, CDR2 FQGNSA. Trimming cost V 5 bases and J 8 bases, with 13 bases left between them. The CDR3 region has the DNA TGTGCCAGCAGCCCCACTAGGCCGGATGAGCAGTTCTTC. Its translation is CASSPTRPDEQFF.

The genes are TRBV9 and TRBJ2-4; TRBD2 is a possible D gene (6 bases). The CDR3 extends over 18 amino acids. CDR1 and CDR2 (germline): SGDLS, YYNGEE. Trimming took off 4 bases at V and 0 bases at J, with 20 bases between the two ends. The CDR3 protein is CASSPQGFSGLAKNIQYF. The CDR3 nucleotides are TGTGCCAGCAGCCCCCAAGGTTTTAGCGGATTAGCCAAAAACATTCAGTACTTC.

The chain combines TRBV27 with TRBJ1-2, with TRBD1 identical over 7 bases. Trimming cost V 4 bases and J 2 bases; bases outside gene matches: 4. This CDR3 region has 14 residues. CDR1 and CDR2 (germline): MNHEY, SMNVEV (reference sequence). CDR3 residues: CASSYSGGNYGYTF. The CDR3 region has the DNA TGTGCCAGCAGTTATTCAGGGGGAAACTATGGCTACACCTTC.

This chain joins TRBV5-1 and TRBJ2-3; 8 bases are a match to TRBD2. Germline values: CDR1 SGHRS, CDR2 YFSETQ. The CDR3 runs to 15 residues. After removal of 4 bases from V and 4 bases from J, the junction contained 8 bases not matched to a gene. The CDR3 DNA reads TGCGCCAGCAGCGCGGGACTAGTTACGGCAGATACGCAGTATTTT. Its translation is CASSAGLVTADTQYF.

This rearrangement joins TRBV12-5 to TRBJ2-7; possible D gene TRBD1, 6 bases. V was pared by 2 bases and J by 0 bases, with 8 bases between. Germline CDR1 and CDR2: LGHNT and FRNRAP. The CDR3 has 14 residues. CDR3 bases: TGTGCTAGTGGTTTGATGGGACACTCCTACGAGCAGTACTTC. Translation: CASGLMGHSYEQYF.

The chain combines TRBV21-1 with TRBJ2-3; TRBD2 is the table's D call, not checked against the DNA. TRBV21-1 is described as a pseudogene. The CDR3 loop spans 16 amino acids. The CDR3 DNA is TGTGCCAGCAGCAAAGATGGTGATACTAGCACAGATACGCAGTATTTT. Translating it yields CASSKDGDTSTDTQYF.

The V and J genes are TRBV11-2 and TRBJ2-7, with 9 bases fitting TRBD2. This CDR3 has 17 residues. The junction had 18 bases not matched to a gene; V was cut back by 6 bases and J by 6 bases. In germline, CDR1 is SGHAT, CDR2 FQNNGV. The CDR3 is CASRTPRPGGRGREQYF. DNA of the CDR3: TGTGCCAGCAGAACCCCCCGCCCCGGCGGGAGGGGTCGCGAGCAGTACTTC.

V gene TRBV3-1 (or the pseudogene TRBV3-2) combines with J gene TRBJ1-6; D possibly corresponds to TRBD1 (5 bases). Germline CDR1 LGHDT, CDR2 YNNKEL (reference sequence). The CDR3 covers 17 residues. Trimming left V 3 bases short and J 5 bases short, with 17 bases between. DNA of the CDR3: TGTGCCAGCAGCCACCCATCTCGAACAGGAAATAATTCACCCCTCCACTTT. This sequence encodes CASSHPSRTGNNSPLHF.

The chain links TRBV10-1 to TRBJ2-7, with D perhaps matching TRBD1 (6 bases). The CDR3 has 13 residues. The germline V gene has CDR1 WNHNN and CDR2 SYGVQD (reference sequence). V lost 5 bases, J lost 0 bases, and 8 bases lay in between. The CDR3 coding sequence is TGCGCCAGCAGTCCAGGGGCCTCCTACGAGCAGTACTTC. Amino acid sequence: CASSPGASYEQYF.

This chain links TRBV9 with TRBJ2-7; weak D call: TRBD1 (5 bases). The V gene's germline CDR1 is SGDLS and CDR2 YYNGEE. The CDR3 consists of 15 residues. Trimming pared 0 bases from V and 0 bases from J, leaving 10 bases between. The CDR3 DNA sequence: TGTGCCAGCAGCGTAGGGCAGGGCCACTCCTACGAGCAGTACTTC. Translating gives CASSVGQGHSYEQYF.

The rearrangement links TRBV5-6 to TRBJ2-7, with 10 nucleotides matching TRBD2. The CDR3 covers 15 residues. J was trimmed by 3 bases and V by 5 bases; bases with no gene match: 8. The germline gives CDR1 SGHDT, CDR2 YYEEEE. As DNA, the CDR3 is TGTGCCAGCAGTCTCACCGGGACTAGCGACTACGAGCAGTACTTC. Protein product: CASSLTGTSDYEQYF.

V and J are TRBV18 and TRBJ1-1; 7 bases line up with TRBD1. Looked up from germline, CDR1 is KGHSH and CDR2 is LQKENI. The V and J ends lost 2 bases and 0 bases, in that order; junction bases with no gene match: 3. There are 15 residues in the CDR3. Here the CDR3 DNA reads TGTGCCAGCTCACCAACCGGGACAGTGAACACTGAAGCTTTCTTT. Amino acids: CASSPTGTVNTEAFF.

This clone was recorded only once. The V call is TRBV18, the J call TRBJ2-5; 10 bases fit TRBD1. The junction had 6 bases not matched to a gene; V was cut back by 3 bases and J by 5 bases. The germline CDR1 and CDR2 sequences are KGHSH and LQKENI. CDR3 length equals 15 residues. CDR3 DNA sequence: TGTGCCAGCTCACCGGGGACAGGGGCGAAGGAGACCCAGTACTTC. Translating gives CASSPGTGAKETQYF.

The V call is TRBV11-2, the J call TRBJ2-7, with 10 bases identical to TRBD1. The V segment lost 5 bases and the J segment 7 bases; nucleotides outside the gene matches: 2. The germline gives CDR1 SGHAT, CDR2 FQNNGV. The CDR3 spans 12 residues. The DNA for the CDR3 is TGTGCCAGCAGCCGGGACAGGGGTGAGCAGTACTTC. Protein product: CASSRDRGEQYF. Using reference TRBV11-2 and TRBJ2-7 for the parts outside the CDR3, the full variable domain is EAGVAQSPRYKIIEKRQSVAFWCNPISGHATLYWYQQILGQGPKLLIQFQNNGVVDDSQLPKDRFSAERLKGVDSTLKIQPAKLEDSAVYLCASSRDRGEQYFGPGTRLTVT.

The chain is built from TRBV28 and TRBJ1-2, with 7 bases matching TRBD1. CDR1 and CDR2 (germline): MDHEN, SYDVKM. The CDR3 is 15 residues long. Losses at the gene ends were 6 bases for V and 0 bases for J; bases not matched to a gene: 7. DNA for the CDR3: TGTGCCAGCAGGATAGGGACAGACTCTAACTATGGCTACACCTTC. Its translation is CASRIGTDSNYGYTF.

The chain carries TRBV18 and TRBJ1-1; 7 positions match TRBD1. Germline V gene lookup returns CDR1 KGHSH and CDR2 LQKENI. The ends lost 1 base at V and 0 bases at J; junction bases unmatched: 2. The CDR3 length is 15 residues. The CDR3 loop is CASSPRTGVNTEAFF. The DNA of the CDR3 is TGTGCCAGCTCACCACGCACAGGGGTGAACACTGAAGCTTTCTTT.

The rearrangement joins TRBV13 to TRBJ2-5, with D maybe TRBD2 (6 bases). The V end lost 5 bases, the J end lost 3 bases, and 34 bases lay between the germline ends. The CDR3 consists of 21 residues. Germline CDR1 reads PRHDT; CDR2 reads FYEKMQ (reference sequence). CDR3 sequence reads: CASSLEGGGLHPAGKKETQYF. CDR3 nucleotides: TGTGCCAGCAGCCTCGAAGGTGGGGGACTTCATCCCGCCGGGAAAAAAGAGACCCAGTACTTC.